This TCR beta chain was documented in a study of response to subunit inactivated influenza vaccine. Notes on the study in general: It was suggested by the authors that few new T cells are recruited by each seasonal influenza vaccination.

The CDR3 totals 16 residues. Germline loops: CDR1 SGHRS, CDR2 YFSETQ. V was clipped by 5 bases and J by 1 base; unmatched bases: 5. This clonotype was observed at least ten times. Its antigen is unidentified. TCRdb re-called the RT-PCR reads through MiXCR, storing one row per CDR3 protein. The table has about 500,000 distinct CDR3 sequences, more than 15% seen once. This specimen consisted of CD4+ T cells sorted from PBMCs, obtained 23 months after vaccination. The chain combines TRBV5-1 with TRBJ2-1; 11 bases map to TRBD2. The source is a man aged 50 to 69 who received an inactivated influenza vaccine. The CDR3 sequence: CASRTGTSGSYNEQFF. In DNA, the CDR3 is TGCGCCAGCAGAACCGGGACTAGCGGATCCTACAATGAGCAGTTCTTC.